This passage covers 8 T cell receptor beta chains from one sample sequenced in a study of T cell responses to AZD1222 COVID-19 vaccine. TCRdb's table, derived via immunoSEQ multiplex PCR, lists solely in-frame clones and lacks some. The sample consists of 100,000 or so clones, about 88% of them appearing once. The sequencing here drew on peripheral blood, taken on day 0 of AZD1222 vaccination. The receptor source for this set is an adult in good health.

This sequence joins TRBV19 and TRBJ2-3; TRBD2 aligns across 15 bases. CDR3 length: 16 residues. Unmatched junction bases numbered 10, after V lost 7 bases and J lost 8 bases. From germline, CDR1 is LNHDA and CDR2 SQIVND (reference sequence). CDR3 sequence reads: CASTIAGTSGRSTQYF. The DNA for the CDR3 is TGTGCCAGTACCATAGCCGGGACTAGCGGGAGGAGTACGCAGTATTTT.

The chain employs TRBV7-6 and TRBJ2-1, with TRBD1 as a possible D gene (7 bases). Germline CDR1 and CDR2: SGHVS and FNYEAQ. V lost 2 bases, J lost 3 bases, and 11 bases lay in between. This CDR3 has 15 amino acids. The CDR3 loop reads CASSLRQGGYNEQFF. The CDR3 DNA reads TGTGCCAGCAGCTTACGACAGGGAGGCTACAATGAGCAGTTCTTC. Filled out from reference TRBV7-6 and TRBJ2-1, the complete variable domain reads GAGVSQSPRYKVTKRGQDVALRCDPISGHVSLYWYRQALGQGPEFLTYFNYEAQQDKSGLPNDRFSAERPEGSISTLTIQRTEQRDSAMYRCASSLRQGGYNEQFFGPGTRLTVL.

This sequence joins TRBV18 and TRBJ2-2, with D unclear. In germline, CDR1 is KGHSH, CDR2 LQKENI. V lost 6 bases to trimming and J lost 5 bases, with 16 bases between them. The CDR3 is made up of 15 amino acids. CDR3 sequence: CASSPKGIETGELFF. The CDR3 region has the DNA TGTGCCAGCTCCCCAAAAGGTATCGAAACCGGGGAGCTGTTTTTT.

The sample holds a few counts of this clone. This rearrangement joins TRBV27 to TRBJ2-2; D is undetermined. The CDR3 is 17 amino acids. The ends were cut back, 2 bases at V and 2 bases at J, with 15 bases in the middle. The germline V gene has CDR1 MNHEY and CDR2 SMNVEV (reference sequence). CDR3: CASSLLPTGANTGELFF. The CDR3 nucleotides read TGTGCCAGCAGTTTACTCCCCACTGGCGCAAACACCGGGGAGCTGTTTTTT.

This chain links TRBV6-6 with TRBJ2-7; D unclear. Per germline, CDR1 MNHNY and CDR2 SVGAGI (reference sequence). The CDR3 extends over 14 amino acids. The ends were cut back, 5 bases at V and 6 bases at J, with 17 bases in the middle. The DNA of the CDR3 is TGTGCCAGCAGTGGGTCTCCTCAGAGTGGCGAGCAGTACTTC. Protein: CASSGSPQSGEQYF.

The chain has TRBV20-1 and TRBJ2-7; possibly TRBD1 for D (5 bases). The V gene's germline CDR1 is DFQATT and CDR2 SNEGSKA (reference sequence). V was clipped by 3 bases and J by 5 bases, with 17 bases between them. CDR3 length equals 14 residues. DNA of the CDR3: TGCAGTGCTAGTGGGGCCTTAACAATCAACGAGCAGTACTTC. It codes for CSASGALTINEQYF.

The chain recombines TRBV7-3 with TRBJ2-5, with 8 bases aligning to TRBD1. This CDR3 region has 17 residues. CDR1 and CDR2 from the germline V gene are SGHTA and FQGTGA. V gave up 4 bases and J gave up 0 bases; unmatched junction bases: 10. The CDR3 DNA sequence: TGTGCCAGCAGCTCCCCCGCCCAGGGGGCGTACCAAGAGACCCAGTACTTC. Encoded protein: CASSSPAQGAYQETQYF.

The chain couples TRBV6-1 to TRBJ2-5, with a possible D match to TRBD2 (6 bases). This CDR3 has 15 amino acids. V lost 1 base, J lost 5 bases, and 14 bases lay in between. Per germline, CDR1 MNHNS and CDR2 SASEGT. The CDR3 sequence is CASSEVWGVGETQYF. The DNA of the CDR3 is TGTGCCAGCAGTGAAGTGTGGGGGGTCGGTGAGACCCAGTACTTC.